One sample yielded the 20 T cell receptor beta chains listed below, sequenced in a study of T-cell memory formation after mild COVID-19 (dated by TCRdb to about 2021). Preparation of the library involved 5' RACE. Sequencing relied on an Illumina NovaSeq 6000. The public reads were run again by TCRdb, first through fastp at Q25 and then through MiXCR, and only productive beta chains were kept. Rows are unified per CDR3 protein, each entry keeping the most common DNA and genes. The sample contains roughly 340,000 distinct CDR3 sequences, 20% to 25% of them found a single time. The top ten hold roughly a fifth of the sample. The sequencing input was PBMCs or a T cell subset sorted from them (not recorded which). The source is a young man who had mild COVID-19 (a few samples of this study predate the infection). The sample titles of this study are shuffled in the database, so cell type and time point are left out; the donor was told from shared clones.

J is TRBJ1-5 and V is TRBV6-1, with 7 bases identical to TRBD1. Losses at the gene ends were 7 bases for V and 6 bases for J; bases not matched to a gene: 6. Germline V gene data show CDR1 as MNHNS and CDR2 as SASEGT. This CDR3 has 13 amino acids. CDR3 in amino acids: CASNLGGSQPQHF. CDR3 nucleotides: TGTGCCAGCAATTTAGGGGGCTCTCAGCCCCAGCATTTT.

Here the CDR3 reads CASSPLYRGGGNTEAFF. CDR3 DNA: TGTGCCAGTAGTCCGTTATACAGGGGTGGGGGGAACACTGAAGCTTTCTTT. This chain links TRBV19 with TRBJ1-1; 7 bases are a match to TRBD1. V trimming: 5 bases; J trimming: 1 base; junction bases outside the gene matches: 13. The CDR3 spans 17 residues. The germline V gene encodes CDR1 LNHDA and CDR2 SQIVND (reference sequence).

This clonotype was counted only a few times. CDR3 region: CASSLAPGEHEQFF. The CDR3 nucleotides are TGCGCCAGCAGCTTGGCACCCGGGGAACATGAGCAGTTCTTC. The gene calls are TRBV5-1 and TRBJ2-1; TRBD2 is a possible D gene (5 bases). Trimming left V 0 bases short and J 8 bases short, with 12 bases between. Germline CDR1 reads SGHRS; CDR2 reads YFSETQ. This CDR3 has 14 residues.

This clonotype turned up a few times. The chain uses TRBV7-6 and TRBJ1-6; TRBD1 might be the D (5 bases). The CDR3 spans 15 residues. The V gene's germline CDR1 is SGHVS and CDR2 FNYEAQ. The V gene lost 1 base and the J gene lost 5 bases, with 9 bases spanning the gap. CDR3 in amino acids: CASSLGNRNNSPLHF. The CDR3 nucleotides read TGTGCCAGCAGCTTAGGCAACAGGAATAATTCACCCCTCCACTTT.

The CDR3: CASSSGRETLGEQYF. DNA for the CDR3: TGTGCCAGCAGCTCTGGGCGGGAGACCTTGGGGGAGCAGTACTTC. This rearrangement joins TRBV7-9 to TRBJ2-7; 7 nucleotides match TRBD2. This CDR3 contains 15 residues. The germline V gene encodes CDR1 SEHNR and CDR2 FQNEAQ (reference sequence). The J segment lost 7 bases and the V segment lost 4 bases, leaving 13 bases of the junction unmatched.

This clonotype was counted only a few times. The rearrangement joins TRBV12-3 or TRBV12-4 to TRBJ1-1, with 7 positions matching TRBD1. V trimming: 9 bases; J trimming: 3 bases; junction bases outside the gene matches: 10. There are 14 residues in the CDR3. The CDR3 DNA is TGTGCCAGTCTCAGGGGGTCTATGGACACTGAAGCTTTCTTT. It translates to CASLRGSMDTEAFF.

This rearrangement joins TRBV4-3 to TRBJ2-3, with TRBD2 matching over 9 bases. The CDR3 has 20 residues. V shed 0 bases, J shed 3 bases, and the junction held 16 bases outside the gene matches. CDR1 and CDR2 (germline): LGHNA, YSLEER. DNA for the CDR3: TGCGCCAGCAGCCAAGATAGGACTAGCGAGGGATTCGCGGAAACAGATACGCAGTATTTT. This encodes CASSQDRTSEGFAETDTQYF.

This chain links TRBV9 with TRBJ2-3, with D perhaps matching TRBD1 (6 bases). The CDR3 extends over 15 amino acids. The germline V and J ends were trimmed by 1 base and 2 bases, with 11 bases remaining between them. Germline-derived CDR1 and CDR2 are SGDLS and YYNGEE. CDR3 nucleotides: TGTGCCAGCAGCGTACTTGGGGGCTACACAGATACGCAGTATTTT. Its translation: CASSVLGGYTDTQYF.

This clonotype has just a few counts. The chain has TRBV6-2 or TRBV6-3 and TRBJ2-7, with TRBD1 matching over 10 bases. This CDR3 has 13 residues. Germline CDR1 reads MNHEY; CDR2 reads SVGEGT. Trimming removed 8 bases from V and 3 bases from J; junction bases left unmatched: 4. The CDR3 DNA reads TGTGCCAGCTCCGGGACAGGGGACTACGAGCAGTACGTC. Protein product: CASSGTGDYEQYV.

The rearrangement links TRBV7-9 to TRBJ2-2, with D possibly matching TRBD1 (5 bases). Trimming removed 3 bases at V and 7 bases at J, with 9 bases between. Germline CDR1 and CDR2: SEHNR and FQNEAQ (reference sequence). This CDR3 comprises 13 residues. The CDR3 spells CASSFSRDGELFF. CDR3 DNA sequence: TGTGCCAGCAGCTTCAGCAGGGACGGGGAGCTGTTTTTT.

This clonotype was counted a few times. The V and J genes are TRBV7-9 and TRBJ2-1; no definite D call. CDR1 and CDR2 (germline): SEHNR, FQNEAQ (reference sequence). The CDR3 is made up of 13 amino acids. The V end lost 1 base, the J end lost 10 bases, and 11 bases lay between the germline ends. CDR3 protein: CASSLGSVTEQFF. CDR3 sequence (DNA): TGTGCCAGCAGCTTAGGGTCAGTCACGGAGCAGTTCTTC.

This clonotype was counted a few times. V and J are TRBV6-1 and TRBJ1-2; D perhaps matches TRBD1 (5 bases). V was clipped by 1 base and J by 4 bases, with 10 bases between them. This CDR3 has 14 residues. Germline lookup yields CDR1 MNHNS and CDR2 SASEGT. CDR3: CASSEVGESYGYTF. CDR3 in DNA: TGTGCCAGCAGTGAAGTGGGGGAAAGCTATGGCTACACCTTC.

In nucleotides, the CDR3 is TGTGCCAGCAGCTCCCGACTGCAGGGTGAATCGTCACCCCTCCACTTT. Translated, it gives CASSSRLQGESSPLHF. The gene calls are TRBV7-9 and TRBJ1-6, with D possibly TRBD1 on 5 matching bases. The CDR3 loop spans 16 amino acids. V lost 4 bases to trimming and J lost 10 bases, with 20 bases between them. The germline V gene has CDR1 SEHNR and CDR2 FQNEAQ (reference sequence).

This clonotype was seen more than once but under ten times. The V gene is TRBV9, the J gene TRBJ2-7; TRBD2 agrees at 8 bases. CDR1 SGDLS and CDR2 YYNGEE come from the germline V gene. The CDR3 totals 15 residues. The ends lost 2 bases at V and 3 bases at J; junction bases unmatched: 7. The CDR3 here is CASSVAPGGHYEQYF. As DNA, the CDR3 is TGTGCCAGCAGCGTGGCTCCGGGGGGGCACTACGAGCAGTACTTC.

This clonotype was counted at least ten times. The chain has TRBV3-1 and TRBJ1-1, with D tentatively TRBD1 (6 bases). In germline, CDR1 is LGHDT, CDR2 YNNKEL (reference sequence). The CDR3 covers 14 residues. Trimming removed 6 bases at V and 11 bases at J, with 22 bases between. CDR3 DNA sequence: TGTGCCAGCAGAGAACAGGGACGCCCTACGCTGGCTTTCTTT. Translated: CASREQGRPTLAFF.

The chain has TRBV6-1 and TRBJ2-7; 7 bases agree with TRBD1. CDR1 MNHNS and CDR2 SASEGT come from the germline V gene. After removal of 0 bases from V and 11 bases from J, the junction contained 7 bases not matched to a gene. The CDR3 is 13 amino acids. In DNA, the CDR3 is TGTGCCAGCAGTGAAGCGGGACAGCCCGAAAAGTACGTC. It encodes CASSEAGQPEKYV.

Here the CDR3 DNA reads TGTGCCAGCAGCTTGACAGAGGGACATAATTCACCCCTCCACTTT. Its protein is CASSLTEGHNSPLHF. The V and J genes are TRBV6-5 and TRBJ1-6; tentatively, D is TRBD1 (5 bases). The CDR3 loop spans 15 amino acids. The germline CDR1 and CDR2 sequences are MNHEY and SVGAGI. V dropped 6 bases and J dropped 5 bases, with 14 bases sitting between them.

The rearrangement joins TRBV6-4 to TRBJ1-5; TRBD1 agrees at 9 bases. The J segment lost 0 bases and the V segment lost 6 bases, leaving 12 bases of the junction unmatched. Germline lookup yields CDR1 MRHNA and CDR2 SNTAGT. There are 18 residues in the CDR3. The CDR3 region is CASRTGGEGDYSNQPQHF. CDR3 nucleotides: TGTGCCAGCAGAACAGGGGGCGAGGGGGATTATAGCAATCAGCCCCAGCATTTT.

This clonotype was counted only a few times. CDR3: CASSQDVERSYTF. DNA of the CDR3: TGCGCCAGCAGCCAAGATGTGGAGCGTAGCTACACCTTC. The V gene is TRBV4-3, the J gene TRBJ1-2; D remains unclear. Germline loops: CDR1 LGHNA, CDR2 YSLEER. The CDR3 contains 13 residues. The V gene lost 0 bases and the J gene lost 9 bases, with 11 bases spanning the gap.

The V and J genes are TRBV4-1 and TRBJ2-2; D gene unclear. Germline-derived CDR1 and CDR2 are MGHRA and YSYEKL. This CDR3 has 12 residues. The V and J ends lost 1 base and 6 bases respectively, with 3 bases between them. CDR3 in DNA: TGCGCCAGCAGCCAAGGTCCCGGGGAGCTGTTTTTT. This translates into CASSQGPGELFF.